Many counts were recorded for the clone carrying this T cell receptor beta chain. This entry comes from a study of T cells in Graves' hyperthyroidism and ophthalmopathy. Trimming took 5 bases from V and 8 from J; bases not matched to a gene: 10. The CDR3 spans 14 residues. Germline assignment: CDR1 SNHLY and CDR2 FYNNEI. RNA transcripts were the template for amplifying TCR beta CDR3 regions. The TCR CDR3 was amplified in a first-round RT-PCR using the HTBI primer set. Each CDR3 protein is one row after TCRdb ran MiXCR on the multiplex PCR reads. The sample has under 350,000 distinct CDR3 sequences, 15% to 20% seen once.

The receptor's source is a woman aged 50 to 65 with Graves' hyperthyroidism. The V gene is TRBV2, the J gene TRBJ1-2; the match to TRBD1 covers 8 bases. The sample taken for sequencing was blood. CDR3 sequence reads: CASSSQGALRGYTF. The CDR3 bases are TGTGCCAGCAGTAGCCAGGGGGCGTTAAGGGGCTACACCTTC.